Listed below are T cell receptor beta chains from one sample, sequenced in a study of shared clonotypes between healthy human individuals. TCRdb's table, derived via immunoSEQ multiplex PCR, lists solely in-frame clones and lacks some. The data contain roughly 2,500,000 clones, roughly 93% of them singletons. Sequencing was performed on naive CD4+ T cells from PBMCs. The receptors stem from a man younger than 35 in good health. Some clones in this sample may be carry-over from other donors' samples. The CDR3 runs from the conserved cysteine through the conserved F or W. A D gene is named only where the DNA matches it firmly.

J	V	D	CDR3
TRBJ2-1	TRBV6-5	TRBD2	CATRKPGLAGNEQFF
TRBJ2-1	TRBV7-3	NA	CASSAQSGEQFF
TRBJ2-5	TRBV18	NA	CASSPPSRAETQYF
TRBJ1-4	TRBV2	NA	CASRVRQFVSTNEKLFF
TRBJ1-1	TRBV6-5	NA	CASRTEGAVYTEAFF
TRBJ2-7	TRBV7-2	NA	CASSPQGGYEQYF
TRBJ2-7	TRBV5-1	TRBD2	CASSFYGSGGPYEQYF
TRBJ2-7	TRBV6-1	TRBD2	CATCRGAYEQYF
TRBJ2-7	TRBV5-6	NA	CASSPPLRFGYEQYF
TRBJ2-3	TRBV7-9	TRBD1	CASSLNRGADTQYF
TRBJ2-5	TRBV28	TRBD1	CASTPGQPFTQYF
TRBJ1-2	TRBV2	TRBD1	CASSGQGGMDYGYTF
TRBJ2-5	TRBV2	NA	CASSVWRAKNQETQYF
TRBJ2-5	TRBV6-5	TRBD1	CASSYSGTGRETQYF
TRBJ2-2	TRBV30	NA	CAWRFTGELFF
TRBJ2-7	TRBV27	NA	CASSLEGGAAYEQYF
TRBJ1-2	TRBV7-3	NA	CASSLWVQGYNYGYTF
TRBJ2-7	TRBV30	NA	CASGSYEQYF
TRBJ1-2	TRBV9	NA	CASSAHDMDSNYGYTF
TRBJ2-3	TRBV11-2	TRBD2	CASSVRVAGLAGGLDTQYF
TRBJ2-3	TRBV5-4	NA	CASSSTVDTQYF
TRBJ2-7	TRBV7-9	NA	CASSFGRIYEQYF
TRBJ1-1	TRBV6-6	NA	CASSLREGSTEAFF
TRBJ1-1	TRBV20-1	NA	CSAPANTEAFF
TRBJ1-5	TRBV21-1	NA	CASSGDSNQPQHF
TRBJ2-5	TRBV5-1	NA	CASSLGLIGGGQETQYF
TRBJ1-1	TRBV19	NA	CASMGKARAGGNWGEAFF
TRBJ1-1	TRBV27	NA	CASSLSSSNTEAFF
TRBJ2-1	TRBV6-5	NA	CASSAYNEQFF
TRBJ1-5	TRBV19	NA	CASTNLDGAWQPQHF
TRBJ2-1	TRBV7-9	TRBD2	CASSLGTSEGNEQFF
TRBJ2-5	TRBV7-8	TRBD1	CASTGWGQGITETQYF
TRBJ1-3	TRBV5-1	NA	CASSTQTGISGNTIYF
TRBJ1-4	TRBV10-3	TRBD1	CAIRDRTGSSEKLFF
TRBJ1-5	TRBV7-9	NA	CASSLDRVDQPQHF
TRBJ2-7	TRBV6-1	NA	CASSEFGQSSTYEQYF
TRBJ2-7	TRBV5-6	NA	CASSLGRVYEQYF
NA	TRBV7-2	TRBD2	CASSSLAGLSYEQYF
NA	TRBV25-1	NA	CASSDPGSYEQYF
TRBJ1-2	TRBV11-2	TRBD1	CASSLGQGTGYTF
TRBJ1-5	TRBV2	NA	CASRPQGLSNQPQHF
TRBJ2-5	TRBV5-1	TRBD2	CASRSSGASQETQYF
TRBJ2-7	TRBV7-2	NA	CASSFEGGTYEQYF
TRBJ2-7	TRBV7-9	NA	CASSLRTVLTYEQYF
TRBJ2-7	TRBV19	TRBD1	CASSIAGTGHSYEQYF
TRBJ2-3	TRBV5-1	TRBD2	CASSRGTGGGTDTQYF
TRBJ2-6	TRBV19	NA	CASSIADTGANVLTF
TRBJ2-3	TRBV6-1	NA	CASTTQVPDTQYF
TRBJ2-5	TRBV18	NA	CASSPYSQETQYF
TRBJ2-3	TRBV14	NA	CASSPGVHLGTDTQYF
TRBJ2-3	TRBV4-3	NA	CASSFRGTDTQYF
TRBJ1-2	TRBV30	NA	CAWSRPTPPYGYTF
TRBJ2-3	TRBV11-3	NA	CASSPKNTDTQYF
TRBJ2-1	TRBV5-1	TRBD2	CASSRTSGGNEQFF
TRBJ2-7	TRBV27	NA	CASSLIGTQPYEQYF
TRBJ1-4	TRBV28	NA	CASSFRQSATNEKLFF
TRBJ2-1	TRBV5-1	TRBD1	CATRTGPNNEQFF
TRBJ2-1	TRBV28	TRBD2	CASSPGTSGNYNEQFF
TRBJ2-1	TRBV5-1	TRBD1	CASSQEPTGSPYNEQFF